This is a list of T cell receptor beta chains from one sample in a study of shared clonotypes between healthy human individuals. TCRdb keeps only in-frame clones here, not all; method: immunoSEQ multiplex PCR. The sample comprises 2 million to 2.5 million clones, more than 90% of which are singletons, and roughly 0.13% rests with the top ten. The sequencing input was naive CD4+ T cells sorted from blood. The source is a man younger than 35 in good health. Both conserved end residues are part of each CDR3. Fields, in order: V gene, clone size, J gene, D gene, CDR3 DNA, CDR3 protein. The D gene is left open where the match is weak. Not all rows give a size; the values are once, few, many and, for expanded clones, a class.

TRBV5-1	NA	TRBJ2-1	NA	TGCGCCAGCAGCTTGGGACAGGTAAATGAGCAGTTCTTC	CASSLGQVNEQFF
TRBV30	NA	TRBJ1-1	TRBD1	TGTGCCTGGAGTAGGACAGGGGCGAGCAACACTGAAGCTTTCTTT	CAWSRTGASNTEAFF
TRBV7-2	few	TRBJ1-6	NA	TGTGCCAGCAGCCCTCCAGCTGGGTCCCTCCACTTT	CASSPPAGSLHF
TRBV5-4	NA	TRBJ2-5	TRBD2	TGTGCCAGCAGCTCAGACTCTAGCGGGACCTTCGAGACCCAGTACTTC	CASSSDSSGTFETQYF
TRBV30	NA	TRBJ2-7	TRBD2	TGTGCCTGGACTAGCGGGAGTGACGAGCAGTACTTC	CAWTSGSDEQYF
TRBV5-1	NA	TRBJ2-4	NA	TGCGCCAGCAGCTTGGGAAGTGCGACCATTCAGTACTTC	CASSLGSATIQYF
TRBV12-5	NA	TRBJ2-3	NA	TGTGCTAGTGCCCTCCTAAAAACCCGGGAGACAGATACGCAGTATTTT	CASALLKTRETDTQYF
TRBV5-8	NA	TRBJ2-5	TRBD2	TGTGCCAGCAATGTCGGGACTAGTGGGGAGACCCAGTACTTC	CASNVGTSGETQYF
TRBV2	NA	TRBJ2-2	TRBD1	TGTGCCAGCAGAAAACAGGGGGCCGGCGGGGAGCTGTTTTTT	CASRKQGAGGELFF
TRBV7-9	NA	TRBJ1-5	NA	TGTGCCAGCAGCTTAAGGGACGGGAATCAGCCCCAGCATTTT	CASSLRDGNQPQHF
TRBV6-1	few	TRBJ1-2	NA	TGTGCCGGCGGAGGGGACTATGGCTACACCTTC	CAGGGDYGYTF
TRBV4-1	NA	TRBJ1-2	TRBD1	TGCGCCAGCAGCCAAGATGGGGACAGGGGGCTTGGGGTCTATGGCTACACCTTC	CASSQDGDRGLGVYGYTF
TRBV11-2	NA	TRBJ2-2	NA	TGTGCCAGCAGCCCCAGGCGGGACACCGGGGAGCTGTTTTTT	CASSPRRDTGELFF
TRBV28	NA	TRBJ2-7	TRBD2	TGTGCCAGCAGTCCATTAGCGGGGGGACTTTACGAGCAGTACTTC	CASSPLAGGLYEQYF
TRBV18	NA	TRBJ2-3	NA	TGTGCCAGCTCACCCGCAGCCACCATCAGCACAGATACGCAGTATTTT	CASSPAATISTDTQYF
TRBV13	NA	TRBJ1-4	NA	TGTGCCAGCAGCTCAGGACGGAATGAAAAACTGTTTTTT	CASSSGRNEKLFF
TRBV6-5	NA	TRBJ2-3	TRBD1	TGTGCCAGCAGTTCGGGACAGATCGACACAGATACGCAGTATTTT	CASSSGQIDTDTQYF
TRBV7-9	once	TRBJ2-1	TRBD1	TGTGCCAGCAGCCCACAAGGACAGGGGCTTAATGAGCAGTTCTTC	CASSPQGQGLNEQFF
TRBV5-1	NA	TRBJ1-6	TRBD1	TGCGCCAGCAGCTCCGGGACAGGGCCTTCACCCCTCCACTTT	CASSSGTGPSPLHF
TRBV5-6	NA	TRBJ2-3	NA	TGTGCCAGCAGCCCAGGGTTACAAGATACGCAGTATTTT	CASSPGLQDTQYF
TRBV7-6	NA	TRBJ2-3	NA	TGTGCCAGCAGCTTAAGATCTCGGACCGAGGGTACAGATACGCAGTATTTT	CASSLRSRTEGTDTQYF
TRBV6-5	once	TRBJ2-7	TRBD1	TGTGCCAGCAACGACAGGGGCTTGGAATACGAGCAGTACTTC	CASNDRGLEYEQYF
TRBV9	NA	TRBJ2-5	NA	TGTGCCAGCAGCGGAGGGATCCCCCAAGAGACCCAGTACTTC	CASSGGIPQETQYF
TRBV9	NA	TRBJ2-1	NA	TGTGCCAGCAGCGTAGTGGGCCCCCGGGAGCAGTTCTTC	CASSVVGPREQFF
TRBV5-1	NA	TRBJ2-2	TRBD1	TGCGCCAGCAGCTGGGGACAGAGCACCGGGGAGCTGTTTTTT	CASSWGQSTGELFF
TRBV30	NA	TRBJ2-7	NA	TGTGCCTGGAGTGCCCTCTACGAGCAGTACTTC	CAWSALYEQYF
TRBV21-1	NA	TRBJ2-7	NA	TGTGCCAGCAGCAAACCCGCGAGCTCCTACGAGCAGTACTTC	CASSKPASSYEQYF
TRBV4-1	NA	TRBJ1-6	NA	TGCGCCAGCAGCCAAGAACGCGGGTTACAAGTGAATTCACCCCTCCACTTT	CASSQERGLQVNSPLHF
TRBV29-1	NA	TRBJ2-5	TRBD2	TGCAGCGTTGAGAAACGGGAGGGCCCAAGGGGAGAGACCCAGTACTTC	CSVEKREGPRGETQYF
TRBV2	NA	TRBJ2-7	NA	TGTGCCAGCAACCGGGACACAACCTACGAGCAGTACTTC	CASNRDTTYEQYF
TRBV14	NA	TRBJ2-2	TRBD2	TGTGCCAGCAGCCGCGAAAGCGGGATCACCGGGGAGCTGTTTTTT	CASSRESGITGELFF
TRBV18	NA	TRBJ2-7	NA	TGTGCCAGCTCACCCGGCGGGAACTCCTACGAGCAGTACTTC	CASSPGGNSYEQYF
TRBV6-1	NA	TRBJ2-6	NA	TGTGCCAGCAGTGATCTCGGCTCTGGGGCCAACGTCCTGACTTTC	CASSDLGSGANVLTF
TRBV6-5	NA	TRBJ2-7	TRBD2	TGTGCCAGCAATGAAGGCGGGAGCTCCTACGAGCAGTACTTC	CASNEGGSSYEQYF
TRBV10-3	NA	TRBJ1-1	TRBD1	TGTGCCATCTGGACAGGGACTTACACTGAAGCTTTCTTT	CAIWTGTYTEAFF
TRBV7-6	NA	TRBJ1-6	NA	TGTGCCAGCAGCTCGGGCAGCGGTAATTCACCCCTCCACTTT	CASSSGSGNSPLHF
TRBV6-5	NA	TRBJ2-7	TRBD2	TGTGCCAGCAGTTACTCGGCTAGCGGGGAGACCTACGAGCAGTACTTC	CASSYSASGETYEQYF
TRBV6-5	NA	TRBJ1-2	TRBD1	TGTGCCAGCGCCCGGACAGGGGATGGCTACACCTTC	CASARTGDGYTF
TRBV4-3	NA	TRBJ1-2	NA	TGCGCCAGCAGCCGAAAACAGGTGCCTAACTATGGCTACACCTTC	CASSRKQVPNYGYTF
TRBV7-9	NA	TRBJ1-2	TRBD1	TGTGCCAGCGTTACAGGGGACAGACGGTCCCATGGCTACACCTTC	CASVTGDRRSHGYTF